The 8 T cell receptor beta chains below come from one sample, sequenced in a study of PD-1 blockade in classical Hodgkin lymphoma (dated by TCRdb to 2020 to 2022). What the time point label conveys for this sample: cycle 2 day 1 (C2D1) of nivolumab. Relapse after autologous stem cell transplantation had occurred in all trial patients, and cohorts A, B and C were distinguished by prior brentuximab vedotin exposure. Library preparation was by the immunoSEQ multiplex PCR assay. TCRdb holds this immuneACCESS table with in-frame rearrangements only. Some clones are missing; in checked studies, unresolved V genes explain under half, and the rest has no known cause. The sample contains under 20,000 clones, 80% to 90% of them found a single time. Under 15% of the sample belongs to the ten largest clones. Specimen: peripheral blood mononuclear cells (PBMCs), collected before the second cycle of nivolumab. Receptors were obtained from a human donor with classical Hodgkin lymphoma.

J is TRBJ1-1 and V is TRBV10-3; possible D gene TRBD1, 6 bases. CDR1 and CDR2 from the germline V gene are ENHRY and SYGVKD. V gave up 6 bases and J gave up 5 bases, with 16 bases separating them. The CDR3 is 14 residues long. The CDR3 DNA is TGTGCCATCAGGGGGCAGGGGCCGGGAACTGAAGCTTTCTTT. Translated, it gives CAIRGQGPGTEAFF.

The chain joins TRBV4-3 to TRBJ1-2; D remains unclear. Per the germline V gene, CDR1 is LGHNA and CDR2 is YSLEER. Trimming left V 0 bases short and J 0 bases short, with 5 bases between. CDR3 length equals 14 residues. The CDR3 bases are TGCGCCAGCAGCCAAGATCCAGCTAACTATGGCTACACCTTC. The encoded protein is CASSQDPANYGYTF.

The chain carries TRBV6-5 and TRBJ1-2, with D perhaps matching TRBD1 (5 bases). The CDR3 spans 13 residues. V lost 6 bases and J 6 bases, leaving 14 bases between the germline ends. CDR1 and CDR2 from the germline V gene are MNHEY and SVGAGI. The CDR3 sequence is CASSRVTTDGYTF. DNA for the CDR3: TGTGCCAGCAGCCGCGTAACGACAGATGGCTACACCTTC.

The genes are TRBV6-1 and TRBJ2-7; 8 positions agree with TRBD1. The CDR3 loop spans 14 amino acids. The germline gives CDR1 MNHNS, CDR2 SASEGT. Losses at the gene ends were 1 base for V and 1 base for J; bases not matched to a gene: 0. CDR3 in amino acids: CASSEGTGSYEQYF. The CDR3 DNA follows: TGTGCCAGCAGTGAAGGGACAGGGTCCTACGAGCAGTACTTC.

The rearrangement joins TRBV6-5 to TRBJ2-5; D may be TRBD1 or TRBD2 (6 bases each). The J call is in doubt because the DNA end fits TRBJ2-7 better. The CDR3 consists of 15 residues. CDR1 and CDR2 (germline): MNHEY, SVGAGI. The chain's CDR3 is CASSYGWGANYEQYF. The DNA for the CDR3 is TGTGCCAGCAGTTACGGGTGGGGGGCGAACTACGAGCAGTACTTC.

The chain is built from TRBV5-5 and TRBJ1-3; 9 bases are shared with TRBD1. The V gene end was trimmed by 2 bases and the J gene end by 4 bases; junction bases not matched to a gene: 1. This CDR3 is 14 amino acids long. Germline CDR1 SGHKS, CDR2 YYEKEE (reference sequence). In DNA, the CDR3 is TGTGCCAGCAGCTTCGGGACAGGGGGAAACACCATATATTTT. This codes for CASSFGTGGNTIYF.

The table lists this clone with a few counts. The genes are TRBV25-1 and TRBJ2-5; the D call may be TRBD1 or TRBD2 (6 bases each). Trimming cost V 2 bases and J 0 bases, with 7 bases left between them. CDR3 length: 14 residues. The V gene's germline CDR1 is MGHDK and CDR2 SYGVNS. This CDR3 is CASSERGHQETQYF. CDR3 bases: TGTGCCAGCAGTGAACGGGGGCACCAAGAGACCCAGTACTTC.

In its sample, this clone was seen a few times. The junction differs from germline at one of its ends, possibly a read error. The genes are TRBV7-7 and TRBJ1-1; D unresolved. The germline V gene has CDR1 SSHAT and CDR2 FNYEAQ (reference sequence). The CDR3 totals 13 residues. The CDR3 protein is CASSTNWGTEAFF. CDR3 DNA: TGTGCTAGCAGCACAAACTGGGGCACTGAAGCTTTCTTT.